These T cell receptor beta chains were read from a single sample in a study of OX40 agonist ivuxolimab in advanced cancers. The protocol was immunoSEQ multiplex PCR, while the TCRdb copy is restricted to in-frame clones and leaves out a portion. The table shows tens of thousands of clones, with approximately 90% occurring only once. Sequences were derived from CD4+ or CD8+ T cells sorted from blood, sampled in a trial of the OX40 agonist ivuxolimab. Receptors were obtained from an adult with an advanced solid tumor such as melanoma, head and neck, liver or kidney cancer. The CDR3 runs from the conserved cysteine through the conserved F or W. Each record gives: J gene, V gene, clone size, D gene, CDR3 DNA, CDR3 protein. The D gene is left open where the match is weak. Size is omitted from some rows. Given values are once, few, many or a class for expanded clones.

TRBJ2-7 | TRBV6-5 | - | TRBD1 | TGTGCCAGCACCCGCGGGACAGGGGCGGGCGAGCAGTACTTC | CASTRGTGAGEQYF
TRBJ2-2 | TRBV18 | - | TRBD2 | TGTGCCAGCTCACCCAAGAACGGACTAGCGGGAGTATCCGGGGAGCTGTTTTTT | CASSPKNGLAGVSGELFF
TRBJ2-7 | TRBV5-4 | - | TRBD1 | TGTGCCAGCAGCTGGGGACAGGGCGGGAAGGGGGCCTACGAGCAGTACTTC | CASSWGQGGKGAYEQYF
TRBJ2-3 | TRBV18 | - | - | TGTGCCAGCTCACCACTAGTTGCAGATACGCAGTATTTT | CASSPLVADTQYF
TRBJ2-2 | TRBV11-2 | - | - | TGTGCCAGCAGCGTATCGAATCGAGCCGGGGAGCTGTTTTTT | CASSVSNRAGELFF
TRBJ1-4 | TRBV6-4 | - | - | TGTGCCAGCAGTGACCTACTCGTCACTGCAACTAATGAAAAACTGTTTTTT | CASSDLLVTATNEKLFF
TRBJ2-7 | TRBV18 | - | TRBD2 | TGTGCCAGCTCACCACTGGCTAGCGGGAGGAATAACGAGCAGTACTTC | CASSPLASGRNNEQYF
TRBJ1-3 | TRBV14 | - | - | TGTGCCAGCAGCCAATGGGGGGGAAGCTCTGGAAACACCATATATTTT | CASSQWGGSSGNTIYF
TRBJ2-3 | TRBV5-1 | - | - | TGCGCCAGCAGCTTGACAGGCCCAGATACGCAGTATTTT | CASSLTGPDTQYF
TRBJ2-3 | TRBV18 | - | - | TGTGCCAGCTCACCTGAAGGGACGGCTAGCACAGATACGCAGTATTTT | CASSPEGTASTDTQYF
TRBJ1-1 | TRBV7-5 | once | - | TGTGTCAGAAGCCCGGCCTTGAACACTGAAGCTTTCTTT | CVRSPALNTEAFF
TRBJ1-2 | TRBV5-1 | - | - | TGCGCCAGCAGCTTGGTTCAGGGGTATGGCTACACCTTC | CASSLVQGYGYTF
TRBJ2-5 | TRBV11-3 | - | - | TGTGCCAGCAGCTCGAGATTAGGGGCGGAGACCCAGTACTTC | CASSSRLGAETQYF
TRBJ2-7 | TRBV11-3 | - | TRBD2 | TGTGCCAGCAGCTTAGAAGCGGGGAGTGTTTACGAGCAGTACTTC | CASSLEAGSVYEQYF
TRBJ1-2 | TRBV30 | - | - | TGTGCCTGGAGTGTTGATACTAACTATGGCTACACCTTC | CAWSVDTNYGYTF
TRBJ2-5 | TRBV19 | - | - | TGTGCCAGTAGTGGCGGAAAGGTCCTAGCTTATTTGGAGACCCAGTACTTC | CASSGGKVLAYLETQYF
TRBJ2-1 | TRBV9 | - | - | TGTGCCAGCAGCGCCCCTAAGTTCAAGGGAAAGAGCTCCTACAATGAGCAGTTCTTC | CASSAPKFKGKSSYNEQFF
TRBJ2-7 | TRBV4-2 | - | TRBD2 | TGTGCCAGCAGCACCGGGACTAGCGGAACCTACGAGCAGTACTTC | CASSTGTSGTYEQYF
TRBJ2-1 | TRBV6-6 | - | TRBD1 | TGTGCCAGCAGTTACTCGACAGGGAACAATGAGCAGTTCTTC | CASSYSTGNNEQFF
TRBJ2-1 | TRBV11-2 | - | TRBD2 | TGTGCCAGCAGCCCAGACCCGGCTAGCGGAGGTTACAATGAGCAGTTCTTC | CASSPDPASGGYNEQFF
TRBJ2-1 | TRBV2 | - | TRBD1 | TGTGCCAGCAGTTCACAGGGGATTGCCTACAATGAGCAGTTCTTC | CASSSQGIAYNEQFF
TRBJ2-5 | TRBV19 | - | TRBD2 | TGTGCCAGTAGTCCCGGGACTAGCGGGCACGTCGAGACCCAGTACTTC | CASSPGTSGHVETQYF
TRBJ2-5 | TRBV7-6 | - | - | TGTGCCAGCAGGGCATTTCAAGGGGGTCCGGGGACCCAGTACTTC | CASRAFQGGPGTQYF
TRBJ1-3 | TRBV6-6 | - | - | TGTGCCAGCAGTTACTCGATTTCGTCTGGAAGCACCATATATTTT | CASSYSISSGSTIYF
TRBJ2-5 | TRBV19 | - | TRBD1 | TGTGCCAGTACCGGGGACAGCCAAGAGACCCAGTACTTC | CASTGDSQETQYF
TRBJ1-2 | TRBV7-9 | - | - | TGTGCCAGCAGCTTAGTAACAGGCAACTATGGCTACACCTTC | CASSLVTGNYGYTF
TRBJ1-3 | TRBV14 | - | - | TGTGCCAGCAGCCAACGACAGTTGGACACCATATATTTT | CASSQRQLDTIYF